The source of this T cell receptor beta chain is a study of shared clonotypes between healthy human individuals. The method was immunoSEQ multiplex PCR; TCRdb's version includes in-frame clones alone and lacks a portion of them. The sample includes 2 million to 2.5 million clones, around 95% of them seen just once. About this clone itself: Its specificity is not known. At the DNA level, this CDR3 is encoded by other sequences in the same sample as well.

The CDR3 loop spans 13 amino acids. Trimming pared 1 base from V and 5 bases from J, leaving 8 bases between. Germline values: CDR1 MGHRA, CDR2 YSYEKL. Study results and caveats: The sampled material consisted only of blood, and tissue repertoires are likely to differ. Across a handful of donors, naive CD4 shared approximately 4.5%, naive CD8 over 3%, memory CD4 roughly 2.5%, memory CD8 0.4% to 0.5%.

The V call is TRBV4-1, the J call TRBJ2-5; D is ambiguous. The sequencing sample was made of naive CD4+ T cells sorted from blood. Indicated subset: CD45RA+ positively selected. The clonotype comes from a man younger than 35 in good health. This CDR3 is CASSQGALETQYF. DNA of the CDR3: TGCGCCAGCAGCCAAGGGGCTCTCGAGACCCAGTACTTC.